The clone carrying this TCR beta chain was seen more than once but under ten times. This record belongs to a study of cytomegalovirus exposure and HLA in healthy donors. Across the whole study: Of a few hundred genotyped donors, about 80% clustered with self-reported Caucasian donors.

The V gene lost 6 bases and the J gene lost 4 bases, with 13 bases spanning the gap. The CDR3 is 13 amino acids. Germline V gives CDR1 SGHDT, CDR2 YYEEEE. Vbeta (60) and Jbeta (13) primers were used in the PCR. Method: immunoSEQ multiplex PCR; TCRdb's copy keeps in-frame clones and lacks some. The data show some 200,000 clones, approximately 80% seen once. The specimen sequenced was PBMCs. This TCR was recovered from a woman aged 18-30 years in good health and CMV-seronegative. The V and J genes are TRBV5-6 and TRBJ1-1, with a weak D call TRBD1 (6 bases). The chain's CDR3 is CASNPTGFTEAFF. In DNA, the CDR3 is TGTGCCAGCAACCCCACAGGGTTCACTGAAGCTTTCTTT.